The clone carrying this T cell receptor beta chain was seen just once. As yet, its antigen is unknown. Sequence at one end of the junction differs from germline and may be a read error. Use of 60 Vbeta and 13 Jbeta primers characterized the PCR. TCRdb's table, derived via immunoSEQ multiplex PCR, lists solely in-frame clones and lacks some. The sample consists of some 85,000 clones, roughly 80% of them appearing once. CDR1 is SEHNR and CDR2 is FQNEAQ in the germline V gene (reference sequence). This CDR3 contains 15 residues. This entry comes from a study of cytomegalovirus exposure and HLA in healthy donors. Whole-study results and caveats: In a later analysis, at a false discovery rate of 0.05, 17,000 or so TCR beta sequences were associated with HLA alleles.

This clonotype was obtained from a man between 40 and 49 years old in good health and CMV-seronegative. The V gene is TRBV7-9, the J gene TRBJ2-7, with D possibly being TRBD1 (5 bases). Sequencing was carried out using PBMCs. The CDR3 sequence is CSSSLSQNRGHEQYF. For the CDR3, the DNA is TGTTCCAGCAGTCTATCACAAAATAGGGGCCACGAGCAGTACTTC.